The rows below give T cell receptor beta chains drawn from one sample of a study of cytomegalovirus exposure and HLA in healthy donors. Assay used: immunoSEQ multiplex PCR; TCRdb lists only in-frame clones, some missing. The sample carries approximately 70,000 clones, around 74% recorded once. The sample taken for sequencing was PBMCs. Source of these receptors: a woman aged 55 to 70 in good health and CMV-seropositive. Both conserved end residues are part of each CDR3. The D gene is left open where the match is weak. Clone size appears in some rows only: once, few, many, or a class for an expanded clone.

clone_size	v_call	d_call	j_call	cdr3_nt	cdr3_aa
NA	TRBV25-1	TRBD1	TRBJ2-5	TGTGCCAGCAGTGACAGGGGGCTGGAAGAGACCCAGTACTTC	CASSDRGLEETQYF
once	TRBV9	TRBD1	TRBJ2-7	TGTGCCAGCAGCCCGAGGAGAATACCGGGACAGGGGAACGAGCAGTACTTC	CASSPRRIPGQGNEQYF
few	TRBV29-1	NA	TRBJ2-7	TGCAGCGTTGAAGATCTAACGGGTGAGCAGTACTTC	CSVEDLTGEQYF
NA	TRBV15	NA	TRBJ2-2	TGTGCCACCAGCAGGGGGCGTAAACAGGGCACCGGGGAGCTGTTTTTT	CATSRGRKQGTGELFF
NA	TRBV19	NA	TRBJ1-1	TGTGCCAGTAGTTCCCCAGAGGGCAGACCGAACACTGAAGCTTTCTTT	CASSSPEGRPNTEAFF
NA	TRBV2	NA	TRBJ2-3	TGTGCAAGCGCGGCAGGGGCCTTGATAGATACGCAGTATTTT	CASAAGALIDTQYF
NA	TRBV6-1	TRBD2	TRBJ2-1	TGTGCCAGCAGTGAGTTTAGCGGGGGCTCCTACAATGAGCAGTTCTTC	CASSEFSGGSYNEQFF
NA	TRBV6-6	TRBD1	TRBJ1-3	TGTGCCAGCAGTCACCCGGGACAGGGGAAGGACACCATATATTTT	CASSHPGQGKDTIYF
once	TRBV2	TRBD1	TRBJ2-5	TGTGCCAGCAGTGGGGAAGGGGGCTCGGAGACCCAGTACTTC	CASSGEGGSETQYF
NA	TRBV29-1	NA	TRBJ2-5	TGCAGCGTTGAGTTACAGCTTTTAGAGACCCAGTACTTC	CSVELQLLETQYF
NA	TRBV9	NA	TRBJ1-1	TGTGCCAGCAGCGCCCTAACCGGGGGGGGCCGGGCTGAAGCTTTCTTT	CASSALTGGGRAEAFF
NA	TRBV30	NA	TRBJ2-1	TGTGCCTGGAGTCCACGGCGGGGGCGGGATGAGCAGTTCTTC	CAWSPRRGRDEQFF
NA	TRBV5-1	TRBD1	TRBJ1-1	TGCGCCAGCAGCAAAGACAGGGTCATGAACACTGAAGCTTTCTTT	CASSKDRVMNTEAFF
NA	TRBV19	TRBD1	TRBJ1-2	TGTGCCAGTAGCCCCACAGGGGAGGTTGGATATGGCTACACCTTC	CASSPTGEVGYGYTF
few	TRBV2	NA	TRBJ2-6	TGTGCCAGCAGCCTAGTCGTTGGGGCCAACGTCCTGACTTTC	CASSLVVGANVLTF